One sample yielded the 3 T cell receptor beta chains listed below, sequenced in a study of PD-1 blockade in classical Hodgkin lymphoma. TCRdb's table, derived via immunoSEQ multiplex PCR, lists solely in-frame clones and lacks some. The sample lists about 86,000 clones; around 90% were seen once. No patient escaped relapse after autologous stem cell transplantation, and brentuximab vedotin exposure varied. This specimen was peripheral blood mononuclear cells (PBMCs), taken at baseline. All receptors derive from a human donor with classical Hodgkin lymphoma.

The chain uses TRBV4-2 and TRBJ1-1; 8 bases align to TRBD1. The germline gives CDR1 LGHNA, CDR2 YNFKEQ. The CDR3 runs 15 residues. V dropped 3 bases and J dropped 4; count of bases not matched to a gene: 7. The CDR3 nucleotides are TGTGCCAGCAGCCAGACGCAGGGGGCGGGCACTGAAGCTTTCTTT. This gives the protein CASSQTQGAGTEAFF.

The chain couples TRBV6-1 to TRBJ2-2; D gene uncertain. This CDR3 comprises 14 residues. Trimming cost V 3 bases and J 2 bases, with 7 bases left between them. Per the germline V gene, CDR1 is MNHNS and CDR2 is SASEGT. The CDR3 bases are TGTGCCAGCAGTGAGGTGACAAACACCGGGGAGCTGTTTTTT. This translates into CASSEVTNTGELFF.

This chain links TRBV5-3 with TRBJ2-2, with TRBD2 matching over 10 bases. TRBV5-3 carries the ORF label, with uncertain function. The CDR3 loop spans 17 amino acids. The V and J ends lost 1 base and 4 bases, in that order; junction bases with no gene match: 7. The CDR3 region has the DNA TGTGCCAGAAGCTTGCCCCTAGCGGGGGAAAGCACCGGGGAGCTGTTTTTT. Translation: CARSLPLAGESTGELFF.